The TCR beta chain described here comes from a study of T cells in Graves' hyperthyroidism and ophthalmopathy. Study at large: It was at initial diagnosis, before any treatment, that peripheral blood was collected.

Study-wide points: Ophthalmopathy was distinguished from stable hyperthyroidism by 13 V-J signatures.

This clonotype was detected many times. Its matching antigen is unknown. Amplification yielded TCR beta CDR3 regions, with RNA transcripts as the source. HTBI primers were employed in a first-round RT-PCR of the TCR CDR3. MiXCR, run by TCRdb on the multiplex PCR reads, gives a single entry per CDR3 protein. This sample has 45,000 to 60,000 distinct CDR3 sequences, with 49% found just once. The clonotype originates from a woman aged 30 to 39 with Graves' ophthalmopathy. Sequencing input: blood.

CDR3 amino acids: CASSLVTTSNEQYF. CDR3 DNA: TGTGCCAGCAGCTTAGTGACTACAAGCAACGAGCAGTACTTC. The chain recombines TRBV13 with TRBJ2-7; weak D call: TRBD2 (5 bases). V was cut by 1 base and J by 5 bases, with 12 bases left in between. Germline loops: CDR1 PRHDT, CDR2 FYEKMQ (reference sequence). The CDR3 extends over 14 amino acids.